Listed here are 20 T cell receptor beta chains from one sample, sequenced in a study of T-cell reconstitution after alpha-beta-depleted transplantation in children. Preparation of the TCRbeta library used unique molecular identifiers. TCRdb recomputed calls from the PCR reads with MiXCR, one row per CDR3 protein. Here the sample spans about 100,000 distinct CDR3 sequences, about 8% being singletons. The sequencing here drew on PBMCs, taken before TCRalphabeta/CD19-depleted stem cell transplant. The receptors originated from a boy between 2 and 10 years old with acute lymphoblastic leukemia, due to receive a stem cell transplant.

This clonotype was seen ten or more times. The CDR3 bases are TGTGCCAGCAGTTTATTCCCGGGGACTGAAGCTTTCTTT. This codes for CASSLFPGTEAFF. The rearrangement links TRBV27 to TRBJ1-1; D unclear. The CDR3 extends over 13 amino acids. In germline, CDR1 is MNHEY, CDR2 SMNVEV (reference sequence). The V and J ends lost 1 base and 5 bases respectively, with 8 bases between them.

This sequence joins TRBV30 and TRBJ1-5; the match to TRBD1 covers 8 bases. Unmatched junction bases numbered 12, after V lost 7 bases and J lost 1 base. CDR1 is GTSNPN and CDR2 is SVGIG in the germline V gene (reference sequence). CDR3 length: 16 amino acids. The CDR3 coding sequence is TGTGCCTACCAACTTCGACAGGGGATCAGCAATCAGCCCCAGCATTTT. The encoded protein is CAYQLRQGISNQPQHF.

There are many counts of this clonotype. V and J are TRBV9 and TRBJ2-5; 9 bases are shared with TRBD1. The CDR3 extends over 15 amino acids. CDR1 is SGDLS, CDR2 YYNGEE, per germline. After removal of 4 bases from V and 2 bases from J, the junction contained 6 bases not matched to a gene. The CDR3 sequence is CASSTMGQGQETQYF. The CDR3 region has the DNA TGTGCCAGCAGCACCATGGGACAGGGTCAAGAGACCCAGTACTTC.

This clonotype was picked up many times. The chain combines TRBV14 with TRBJ2-7; D is unclear. The CDR3 extends over 12 amino acids. Germline-derived CDR1 and CDR2 are SGHDN and FVKESK. The V and J ends lost 1 base and 13 bases respectively, with 14 bases between them. The CDR3 DNA reads as TGTGCCAGCAGCCAAGGCGGACGGAACGTTTACTTC. Amino acids: CASSQGGRNVYF.

Many counts were recorded for this clonotype. The chain combines TRBV19 with TRBJ1-5, with a weak D call TRBD1 (5 bases). This CDR3 has 13 amino acids. Trimming pared 6 bases from V and 3 bases from J, leaving 9 bases between. The germline V gene encodes CDR1 LNHDA and CDR2 SQIVND (reference sequence). The chain's CDR3 is CASSDSHNQPQHF. DNA for the CDR3: TGTGCCAGTAGCGACAGTCACAATCAGCCCCAGCATTTT.

This clonotype was counted between two and nine times. V and J are TRBV5-5 and TRBJ1-2; the D gene is possibly TRBD1 (5 bases). This CDR3 region has 15 residues. Germline V gives CDR1 SGHKS, CDR2 YYEKEE (reference sequence). Trimming removed 2 bases from V and 0 bases from J, with 11 bases in between. CDR3 in DNA: TGTGCCAGCAGCTTCCAGGGCCGTCCTAACTATGGCTACACCTTC. Encoded protein: CASSFQGRPNYGYTF. Based on the CDR3 plus reference TRBV5-5 and TRBJ1-2, the full variable domain is DAGVTQSPTHLIKTRGQQVTLRCSPISGHKSVSWYQQVLGQGPQFIFQYYEKEERGRGNFPDRFSARQFPNYSSELNVNALLLGDSALYLCASSFQGRPNYGYTFGSGTRLTVV.

The V gene is TRBV5-1, the J gene TRBJ1-4, with 9 nucleotides matching TRBD1. Germline V gene data show CDR1 as SGHRS and CDR2 as YFSETQ. The CDR3 consists of 16 residues. V dropped 0 bases and J dropped 11; count of bases not matched to a gene: 11. DNA for the CDR3: TGCGCCAGCAGCTTGGAGTTGGGGACAGGGCTCCAGAAACTGTTTTTT. This encodes CASSLELGTGLQKLFF.

This rearrangement joins TRBV20-1 to TRBJ2-3, with 11 bases identical to TRBD2. CDR1 is DFQATT, CDR2 SNEGSKA, per germline (reference sequence). The V segment lost 5 bases and the J segment 1 base; nucleotides outside the gene matches: 5. The CDR3 loop spans 15 amino acids. The CDR3 region is CSADLAGGRTDTQYF. CDR3 sequence (DNA): TGCAGTGCTGATCTAGCGGGGGGCCGCACAGATACGCAGTATTTT.

This clonotype was counted at least ten times. This chain links TRBV7-8 with TRBJ2-6, with D possibly TRBD1 on 5 matching bases. The CDR3 is 15 amino acids. V lost 3 bases and J 6 bases, leaving 12 bases between the germline ends. Germline CDR1 SGHVS, CDR2 FQNEAQ. Here the CDR3 reads CASSFLSGAANVLTF. As DNA, the CDR3 is TGTGCCAGCAGCTTTCTCTCTGGGGCGGCCAACGTCCTGACTTTC.

This clonotype was observed many times. The chain links TRBV12-3 or TRBV12-4 to TRBJ2-7; 8 bases align to TRBD1. There are 17 residues in the CDR3. The ends lost 4 bases at V and 3 bases at J; junction bases unmatched: 14. DNA for the CDR3: TGTGCCAGCAGTTCAATATTCACCCCGGGACAGGACTACGAGCAGTACTTC. Translation gives CASSSIFTPGQDYEQYF.

This clonotype has more than one count but fewer than ten. The chain joins TRBV3-1 to TRBJ2-1, with D perhaps matching TRBD2 (7 bases). CDR3 length equals 17 residues. Looked up from germline, CDR1 is LGHDT and CDR2 is YNNKEL (reference sequence). Trimming pared 6 bases from V and 6 bases from J, leaving 24 bases between. CDR3 protein: CASSLKGGGRYANEQFF. The DNA for the CDR3 is TGTGCCAGCAGTCTTAAGGGGGGGGGCCGATATGCCAATGAGCAGTTCTTC.

This clonotype was counted ten times or more. The chain joins TRBV20-1 to TRBJ2-7, with D maybe TRBD1 (6 bases). The germline gives CDR1 DFQATT, CDR2 SNEGSKA (reference sequence). V was clipped by 0 bases and J by 2 bases, with 11 bases between them. The CDR3 spans 14 residues. The CDR3 sequence is CSARDQGIAYEQYF. The CDR3 DNA is TGCAGTGCTAGAGACCAGGGGATCGCCTACGAGCAGTACTTC.

This clonotype was counted a few times. V gene TRBV5-1 combines with J gene TRBJ2-2; TRBD1 might be the D (7 bases). CDR3 length equals 21 residues. Trimming stripped 1 base from V and 0 bases from J, with 25 bases between. Germline lookup yields CDR1 SGHRS and CDR2 YFSETQ. In DNA, the CDR3 is TGCGCCAGCAGCTTGCACTCCGCGGGACAGCTCAAAGGGTCGAACACCGGGGAGCTGTTTTTT. Its protein product is CASSLHSAGQLKGSNTGELFF.

This clonotype was seen many times. CDR3 DNA: TGTGCCAGCAGCCAAGTTAACTCCCTGCTGAATTCACCCCTCCACTTT. It yields the protein CASSQVNSLLNSPLHF. The chain combines TRBV14 with TRBJ1-6, with D unclear. V lost 1 base to trimming and J lost 7 bases, with 14 bases between them. Germline lookup yields CDR1 SGHDN and CDR2 FVKESK. The CDR3 runs to 16 residues.

This clonotype was seen at least ten times. The CDR3 nucleotides are TGCAGCGTCAAACAGGGGAGGTCTGAAGCTTTCTTT. Amino acids: CSVKQGRSEAFF. The rearrangement links TRBV29-1 to TRBJ1-1, with 7 bases matching TRBD1. This CDR3 has 12 residues. Germline CDR1 reads SQVTM; CDR2 reads ANQGSEA. The V gene end was trimmed by 6 bases and the J gene end by 6 bases; junction bases not matched to a gene: 7.

The chain links TRBV6-1 to TRBJ1-1; 10 positions match TRBD1. V was pared by 6 bases and J by 6 bases, with 10 bases of the junction left unmatched. The CDR3 consists of 15 residues. Germline V gene sequence: CDR1 MNHNS, CDR2 SASEGT. The CDR3 coding sequence is TGTGCCAGCAGGGCCCGGACAGGGGGGTTAGCTGAAGCTTTCTTT. Translating gives CASRARTGGLAEAFF.

The rearrangement uses TRBV4-2 and TRBJ1-1; D uncertain. Trimming cost V 1 base and J 8 bases, with 20 bases left between them. CDR1 is LGHNA, CDR2 YNFKEQ, per germline. The CDR3 contains 16 residues. DNA for the CDR3: TGTGCCAGCAGCCAAGTGGTCCCGGCCGGGCGGACCGAAGCTTTCTTT. It yields the protein CASSQVVPAGRTEAFF.

This clonotype was seen ten or more times. V gene TRBV9 combines with J gene TRBJ1-2; a weak D match, TRBD1 (5 bases). Germline V gene lookup returns CDR1 SGDLS and CDR2 YYNGEE. Trimming removed 0 bases from V and 4 bases from J, with 10 bases in between. The CDR3 contains 14 residues. For the CDR3, the DNA is TGTGCCAGCAGCGTAGAGTGGGGGTTCTATGGCTACACCTTC. It specifies CASSVEWGFYGYTF.

In this sample, this clonotype turned up many times. The rearrangement joins TRBV7-6 to TRBJ2-2, with D uncertain. V was shortened by 1 base and J by 4 bases, with 4 bases between the two germline ends. CDR1 and CDR2 (germline): SGHVS, FNYEAQ. The length of the CDR3 is 13 residues. CDR3 in amino acids: CASSLGFTGELFF. The CDR3 DNA reads TGTGCCAGCAGCTTAGGTTTCACCGGGGAGCTGTTTTTT.

The rearrangement joins TRBV27 to TRBJ1-1; D not resolved. Germline V CDR1 and CDR2: MNHEY, SMNVEV (reference sequence). Trimming pared 10 bases from V and 1 base from J, leaving 10 bases between. The CDR3 sequence is 12 residues long. CDR3 amino acids: CATGPWNTEAFF. The CDR3 nucleotides read TGTGCCACTGGACCCTGGAACACTGAAGCTTTCTTT.